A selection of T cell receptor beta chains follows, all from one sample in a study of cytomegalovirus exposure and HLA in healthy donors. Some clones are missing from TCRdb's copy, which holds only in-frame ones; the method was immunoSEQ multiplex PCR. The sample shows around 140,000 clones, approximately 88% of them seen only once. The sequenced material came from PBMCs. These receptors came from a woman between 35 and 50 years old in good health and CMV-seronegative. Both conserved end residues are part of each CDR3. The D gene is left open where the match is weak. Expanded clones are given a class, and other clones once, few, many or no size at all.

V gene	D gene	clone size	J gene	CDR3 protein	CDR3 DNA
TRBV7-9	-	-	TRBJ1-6	CSSSFGSVAYNSPLHF	TGTTCCAGCAGCTTCGGCAGCGTGGCGTATAATTCACCCCTCCACTTT
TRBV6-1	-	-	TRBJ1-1	CASTQTSVTEAFF	TGTGCCAGCACTCAGACTTCGGTTACTGAAGCTTTCTTT
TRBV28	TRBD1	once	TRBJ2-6	CASSTSGTGGAGANVLTF	TGTGCCAGCAGTACTTCCGGGACAGGGGGCGCTGGGGCCAACGTCCTGACTTTC
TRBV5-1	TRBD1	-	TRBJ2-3	CASSTGTGGLEDTQYF	TGCGCCAGCAGTACAGGGACAGGGGGCTTGGAAGATACGCAGTATTTT
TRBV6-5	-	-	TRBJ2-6	CASSYSSGSGANVLTF	TGTGCCAGCAGTTACTCGTCGGGGTCTGGGGCCAACGTCCTGACTTTC
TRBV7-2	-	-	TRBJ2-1	CASSSQRVISYNEQFF	TGTGCCAGCAGCTCACAGCGGGTTATCTCCTACAATGAGCAGTTCTTC
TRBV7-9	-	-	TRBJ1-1	CASSLGGGTEAFF	TGTGCCAGCAGCTTAGGGGGAGGGACTGAAGCTTTCTTT
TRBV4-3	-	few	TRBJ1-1	CASSQDRGQNTEAFF	TGCGCCAGCAGCCAAGATAGGGGTCAGAACACTGAAGCTTTCTTT
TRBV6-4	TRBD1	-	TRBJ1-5	CASGLSGGIFYFINQPQHF	TGTGCCAGTGGCTTGTCAGGGGGGATATTTTACTTCATCAATCAGCCCCAGCATTTT
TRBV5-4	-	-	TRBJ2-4	CASSLFGGIQYF	TGTGCCAGCAGCTTGTTCGGTGGCATTCAGTACTTC
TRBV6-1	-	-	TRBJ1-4	CASSGGHINEKLFF	TGTGCCAGCAGTGGCGGACACATTAATGAAAAACTGTTTTTT
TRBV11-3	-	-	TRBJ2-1	CASSPAGDAYNEQFF	TGTGCCAGCAGCCCCGCAGGGGACGCCTACAATGAGCAGTTCTTC
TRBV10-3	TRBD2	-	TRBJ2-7	CAVMEREGDEQYF	TGTGCCGTCATGGAGCGGGAGGGCGACGAGCAGTACTTC
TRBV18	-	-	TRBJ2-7	CASSFDRGEQYF	TGTGCCAGCTCGTTCGACCGCGGCGAGCAGTACTTC
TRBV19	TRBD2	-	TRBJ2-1	CATKWGRGRNEQFF	TGTGCCACCAAATGGGGGCGCGGGAGGAATGAGCAGTTCTTC
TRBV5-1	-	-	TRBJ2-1	CASSLGTLSYNEQFF	TGCGCCAGCAGCTTGGGGACTCTCTCCTACAATGAGCAGTTCTTC
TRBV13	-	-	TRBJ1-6	CASSHWGIGNSPLHF	TGTGCCAGCAGCCATTGGGGCATTGGTAATTCACCCCTCCACTTT
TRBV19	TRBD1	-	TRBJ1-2	CASSMGQPYGYTF	TGTGCCAGTAGTATGGGACAGCCCTATGGCTACACCTTC
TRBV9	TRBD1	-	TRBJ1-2	CASSVAGGYGYTF	TGTGCCAGCAGCGTAGCAGGGGGCTATGGCTACACCTTC
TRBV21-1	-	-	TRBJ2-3	CASSKNSRGLAGRLGTDTQYF	TGTGCCAGCAGCAAAAATTCCCGCGGACTAGCGGGAAGGCTAGGCACAGATACGCAGTATTTT
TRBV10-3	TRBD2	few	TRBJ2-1	CAINGLAGNEQFF	TGTGCCATCAATGGACTAGCGGGCAATGAGCAGTTCTTC
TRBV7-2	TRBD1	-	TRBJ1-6	CASSLGTGHSPLHF	TGTGCCAGCAGCTTAGGGACAGGTCATTCACCCCTCCACTTT
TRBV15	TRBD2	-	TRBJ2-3	CATSRLAGGSTDTQYF	TGTGCCACCAGCAGGTTAGCGGGAGGCTCCACAGATACGCAGTATTTT
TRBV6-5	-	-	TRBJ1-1	CASSYSRGMNTEAFF	TGTGCCAGCAGTTACTCTCGGGGGATGAACACTGAAGCTTTCTTT
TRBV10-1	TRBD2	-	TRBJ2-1	CASSITGTSGRVTNEQFF	TGCGCCAGCAGTATCACCGGGACTAGCGGGAGGGTAACAAATGAGCAGTTCTTC
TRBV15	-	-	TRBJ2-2	CATSRDPSGNTGELFF	TGTGCCACCAGCAGAGACCCCTCCGGGAACACCGGGGAGCTGTTTTTT
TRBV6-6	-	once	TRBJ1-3	CASSPRRNTIYF	TGTGCCAGCAGCCCCCGTCGAAACACCATATATTTT
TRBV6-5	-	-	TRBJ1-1	CASSYSGQHTEAFF	TGTGCCAGCAGTTACTCGGGCCAGCACACTGAAGCTTTCTTT
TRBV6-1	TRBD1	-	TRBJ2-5	CASSRQGEETQYF	TGTGCCAGCAGTAGACAGGGGGAAGAGACCCAGTACTTC
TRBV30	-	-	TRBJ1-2	CAWSVEGNYGYTF	TGTGCCTGGAGTGTGGAGGGGAACTATGGCTACACCTTC
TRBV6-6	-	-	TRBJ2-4	CASRRSNIQYF	TGTGCCAGCAGGCGTTCGAACATTCAGTACTTC
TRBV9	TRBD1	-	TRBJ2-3	CASSVAGQGAGDTQYF	TGTGCCAGCAGCGTGGCCGGACAGGGGGCAGGAGATACGCAGTATTTT
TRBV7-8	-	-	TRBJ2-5	CASSSPGTQYF	TGTGCCAGCAGCTCCCCGGGGACCCAGTACTTC
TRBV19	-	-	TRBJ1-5	CASTGELRDQPQHF	TGTGCCAGTACCGGGGAATTGAGGGATCAGCCCCAGCATTTT
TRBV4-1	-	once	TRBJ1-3	CASSQRVLSGNTIYF	TGCGCCAGCAGCCAAAGAGTCCTCTCTGGAAACACCATATATTTT
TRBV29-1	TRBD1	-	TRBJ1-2	CSAEGQAGYTF	TGCAGCGCCGAAGGACAGGCGGGCTACACCTTC
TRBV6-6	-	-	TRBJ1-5	CASSLWGGNQPQHF	TGTGCCAGCAGTTTATGGGGCGGCAATCAGCCCCAGCATTTT
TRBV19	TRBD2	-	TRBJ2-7	CASSLAGGPGEQYF	TGTGCCAGTAGTTTAGCGGGAGGGCCGGGCGAGCAGTACTTC
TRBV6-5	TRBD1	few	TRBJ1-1	CASGQGANTEAFF	TGTGCCAGCGGACAGGGGGCAAACACTGAAGCTTTCTTT
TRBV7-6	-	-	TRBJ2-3	CASRGFSATQYF	TGTGCCAGCCGGGGGTTCTCAGCTACGCAGTATTTT
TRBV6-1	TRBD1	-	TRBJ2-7	CASSGRTGEGSYEQYF	TGTGCCAGCAGTGGCCGTACAGGGGAAGGTTCCTACGAGCAGTACTTC
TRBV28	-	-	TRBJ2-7	CASSLTDYEQYF	TGTGCCAGCAGTCTTACGGACTACGAGCAGTACTTC
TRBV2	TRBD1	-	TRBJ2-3	CASRQGAHPDTQYF	TGTGCCAGCCGTCAGGGGGCGCATCCAGATACGCAGTATTTT
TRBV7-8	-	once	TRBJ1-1	CASSLALTSRTEAFF	TGTGCCAGCAGCTTAGCGTTGACGTCCAGGACTGAAGCTTTCTTT
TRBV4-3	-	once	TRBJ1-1	CASSHSGLGGSEAFF	TGCGCCAGCAGCCATTCAGGGTTGGGGGGGTCTGAAGCTTTCTTT
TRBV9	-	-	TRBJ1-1	CASSGPGNTEAFF	TGTGCCAGCAGCGGTCCGGGAAACACTGAAGCTTTCTTT
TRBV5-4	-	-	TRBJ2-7	CASQRQNTYEQYF	TGTGCCAGCCAGAGGCAGAATACCTACGAGCAGTACTTC
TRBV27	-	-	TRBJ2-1	CASSPYGLVYNEQFF	TGTGCCAGCAGTCCCTACGGACTGGTTTACAATGAGCAGTTCTTC
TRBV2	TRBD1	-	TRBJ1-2	CASSQQGTNYGYTF	TGTGCCAGCAGCCAACAGGGGACTAACTATGGCTACACCTTC
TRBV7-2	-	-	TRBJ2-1	CASSLLEYNEQFF	TGTGCCAGCAGCTTACTTGAGTACAATGAGCAGTTCTTC
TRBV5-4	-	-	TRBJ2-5	CASSLERGQETQYF	TGTGCCAGCAGCTTGGAAAGGGGGCAAGAGACCCAGTACTTC
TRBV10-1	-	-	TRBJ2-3	CASKRQGTDTQYF	TGCGCCAGCAAAAGACAGGGCACAGATACGCAGTATTTT
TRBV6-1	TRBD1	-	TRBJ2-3	CASSEEQGVLADTQYF	TGTGCCAGCAGTGAAGAGCAGGGGGTATTGGCAGATACGCAGTATTTT
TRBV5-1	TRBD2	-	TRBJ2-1	CASSPGTSGYNEQFF	TGCGCCAGCAGCCCCGGGACTAGCGGATACAATGAGCAGTTCTTC
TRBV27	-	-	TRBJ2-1	CASSSGTNDNEQFF	TGTGCCAGCAGTTCGGGGACAAATGACAATGAGCAGTTCTTC
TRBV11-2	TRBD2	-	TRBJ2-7	CASSPLAGTVDEQYF	TGTGCCAGCAGCCCATTAGCGGGCACGGTCGACGAGCAGTACTTC
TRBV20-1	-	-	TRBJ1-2	CSARKGGGYTF	TGCAGTGCTAGGAAAGGGGGTGGCTACACCTTC
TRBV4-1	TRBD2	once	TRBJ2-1	CASSQDWEGGYNEQFF	TGCGCCAGCAGCCAAGATTGGGAGGGCGGCTACAATGAGCAGTTCTTC